This T cell receptor (beta chain) was recovered during a study of blood T cell repertoires in COVID-19. In the study overall: The samples span acute and convalescent COVID-19 from the United States, Italy and Spain. From T cells, B-cell-depleted T cells, or PBMCs came the material, which was cDNA or gDNA.

There are 11 residues in the CDR3. Germline V lookup: CDR1 SGHRS, CDR2 YFSETQ. Trimming shortened V by 6 bases and J by 4 bases, and 7 bases separated the two germline ends. Authors' data handling: For nucleated cells, counts were estimated from reference gene primer amplification. Sequencing used immunoSEQ multiplex PCR; TCRdb keeps in-frame clones, though not all of them. That table supplies the V and J calls and clone size; D and trimming were determined from the DNA. The sample yields over 110,000 clones, over 75% seen once. The sequenced sample was peripheral blood. The clonotype comes from a man aged 65 to 79 with acute or convalescent COVID-19. This chain connects TRBV5-1 to TRBJ2-5; tentative D call: TRBD1 (6 bases). The CDR3 DNA sequence: TGCGCCAGCACACAGGGAGAGACCCAGTACTTC. Translation: CASTQGETQYF.